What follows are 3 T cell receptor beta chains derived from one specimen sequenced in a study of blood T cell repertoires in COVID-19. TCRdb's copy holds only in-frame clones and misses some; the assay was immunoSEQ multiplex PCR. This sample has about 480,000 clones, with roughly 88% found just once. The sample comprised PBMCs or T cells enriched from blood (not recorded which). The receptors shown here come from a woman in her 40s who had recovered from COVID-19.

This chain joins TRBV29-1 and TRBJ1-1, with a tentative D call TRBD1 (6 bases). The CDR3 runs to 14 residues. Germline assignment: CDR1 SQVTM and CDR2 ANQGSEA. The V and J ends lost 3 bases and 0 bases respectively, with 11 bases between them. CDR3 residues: CSVEGHLMNTEAFF. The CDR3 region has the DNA TGCAGCGTTGAGGGACACCTTATGAACACTGAAGCTTTCTTT.

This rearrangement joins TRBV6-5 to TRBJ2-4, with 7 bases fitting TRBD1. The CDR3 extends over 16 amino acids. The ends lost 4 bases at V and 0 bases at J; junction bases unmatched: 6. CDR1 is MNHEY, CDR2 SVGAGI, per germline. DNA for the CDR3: TGTGCCAGCAGTTCCACACAGGGGCGAGCCAAAAACATTCAGTACTTC. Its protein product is CASSSTQGRAKNIQYF.

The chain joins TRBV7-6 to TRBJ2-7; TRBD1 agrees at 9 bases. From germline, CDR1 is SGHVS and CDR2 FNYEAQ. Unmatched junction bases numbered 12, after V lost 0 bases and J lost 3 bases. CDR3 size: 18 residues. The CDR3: CASSLAVPRQGGGYEQYF. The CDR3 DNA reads TGTGCCAGCAGCTTAGCTGTCCCGAGACAGGGGGGAGGCTACGAGCAGTACTTC.